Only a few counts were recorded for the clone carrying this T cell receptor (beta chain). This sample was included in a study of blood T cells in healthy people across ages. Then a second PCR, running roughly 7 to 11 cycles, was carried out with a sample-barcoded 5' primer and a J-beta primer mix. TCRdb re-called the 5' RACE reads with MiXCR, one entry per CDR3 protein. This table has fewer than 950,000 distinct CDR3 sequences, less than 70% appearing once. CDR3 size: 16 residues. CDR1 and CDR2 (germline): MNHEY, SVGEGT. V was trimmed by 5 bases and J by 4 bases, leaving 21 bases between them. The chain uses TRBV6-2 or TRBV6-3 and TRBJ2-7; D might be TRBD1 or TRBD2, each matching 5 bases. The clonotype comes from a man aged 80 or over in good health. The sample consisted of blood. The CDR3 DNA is TGTGCCAGCAGTCCGCGGACACTCGGAGAGGGTTACGAGCAGTACTTC. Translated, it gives CASSPRTLGEGYEQYF.